A selection of T cell receptor beta chains follows, all from one sample in a study of long-term antiretroviral therapy in people with HIV. Only in-frame clones appear in the TCRdb table, and some are missing; sequencing was by immunoSEQ multiplex PCR. Among tens of thousands of clones, around 90% were seen once, and the ten largest hold 3.6%. Material: unsorted PBMCs, obtained 1.8 years after starting antiretroviral therapy. These receptors were obtained from a woman between 18 and 30 years old with HIV. Both conserved end residues are part of each CDR3. The D gene is left open where the match is weak. Where a row states a size, it is once, few, many or the class of an expanded clone; other rows omit it.

v_call	d_call	j_call	clone_size	cdr3_aa	cdr3_nt
TRBV28	.	TRBJ1-1	.	CASSSRRNTEAFF	TGTGCCAGCAGTTCTCGAAGGAACACTGAAGCTTTCTTT
TRBV5-1	TRBD1	TRBJ2-1	few	CASSSGTARYNEQFF	TGCGCCAGCAGCTCGGGGACAGCCCGCTACAATGAGCAGTTCTTC
TRBV2	.	TRBJ1-1	.	CASAGAEAFF	TGTGCCAGCGCGGGCGCTGAAGCTTTCTTT
TRBV27	.	TRBJ2-1	few	CASSLGQLNEQFF	TGTGCCAGCAGTTTAGGGCAGCTCAATGAGCAGTTCTTC
TRBV18	.	TRBJ1-1	.	CASTIQERYTEAFF	TGTGCCAGCACAATACAGGAGAGGTACACTGAAGCTTTCTTT
TRBV7-9	TRBD1	TRBJ2-2	few	CASSFPGQGENTGELFF	TGTGCCAGCAGCTTCCCTGGACAGGGAGAGAACACCGGGGAGCTGTTTTTT
TRBV27	.	TRBJ2-5	.	CASSGLPGTLTSSSGETQYF	TGTGCCAGCAGTGGCCTCCCCGGGACACTAACTAGCTCCTCCGGAGAGACCCAGTACTTC
TRBV2	TRBD1	TRBJ2-7	.	CASSVDRVGEQYF	TGTGCCAGCAGTGTTGACAGGGTGGGCGAGCAGTACTTC
TRBV9	TRBD2	TRBJ2-7	.	CASSAGGLAGVESRYF	TGTGCCAGCAGCGCAGGGGGACTAGCGGGAGTAGAGTCGAGGTACTTC
TRBV5-1	TRBD2	TRBJ2-7	once	CASSLILLAGGPPYEQYF	TGCGCCAGCAGCTTGATTCTATTAGCGGGAGGCCCACCTTACGAGCAGTACTTC
TRBV4-1	TRBD2	TRBJ2-1	.	CASSLTWSSGGDEQFF	TGCGCCAGCAGTCTTACCTGGTCTAGCGGGGGAGATGAGCAGTTCTTC
TRBV6-5	.	TRBJ2-6	.	CASSFSGANVLTF	TGTGCCAGCAGCTTCTCTGGGGCCAACGTCCTGACTTTC
TRBV19	.	TRBJ1-5	few	CASSIGRRDNQPQHF	TGTGCCAGTAGTATAGGTCGCAGAGACAATCAGCCCCAGCATTTT
TRBV11-2	.	TRBJ2-3	.	CASSPRLSTDTQYF	TGTGCCAGCAGCCCACGACTTAGTACAGATACGCAGTATTTT
TRBV11-2	.	TRBJ2-7	.	CASSLRQISYEQYF	TGTGCCAGCAGCTTGAGACAAATCTCCTACGAGCAGTACTTC
TRBV5-1	.	TRBJ1-4	once	CASSLVGSNEKLFF	TGCGCCAGCAGCTTGGTTGGATCTAATGAAAAACTGTTTTTT
TRBV2	TRBD1	TRBJ1-4	.	CASSEDPGGGRKKLFF	TGTGCCAGCAGTGAGGACCCAGGGGGGGGCCGGAAAAAACTGTTTTTT
TRBV25-1	TRBD2	TRBJ2-5	.	CASSEHSGSEETQYF	TGTGCCAGCAGTGAACATAGCGGGAGTGAAGAGACCCAGTACTTC
TRBV28	TRBD1	TRBJ1-3	.	CASSSSGQGPGNTIYF	TGTGCCAGCAGTTCTAGTGGACAGGGCCCTGGAAACACCATATATTTT
TRBV7-6	TRBD2	TRBJ2-1	.	CASSPRTSVVHEQFF	TGTGCCAGCAGCCCCCGGACTAGTGTGGTGCATGAGCAGTTCTTC
TRBV4-1	.	TRBJ2-1	once	CASSQDRNEQFF	TGCGCCAGCAGCCAAGACCGCAATGAGCAGTTCTTC
TRBV28	TRBD1	TRBJ1-4	.	CASSAPGQGNEKLFF	TGTGCCAGCAGTGCCCCGGGACAGGGAAATGAAAAACTGTTTTTT
TRBV27	.	TRBJ1-5	.	CASSGNGLNQPQHF	TGTGCCAGCAGCGGAAACGGATTGAATCAGCCCCAGCATTTT
TRBV27	TRBD1	TRBJ2-3	.	CASSLGTVSTDTQYF	TGTGCCAGCAGTTTGGGGACAGTTAGCACAGATACGCAGTATTTT
TRBV7-2	.	TRBJ2-4	.	CASSLGRAKNIQYF	TGTGCCAGCAGCTTAGGCAGAGCCAAAAACATTCAGTACTTC
TRBV6-4	.	TRBJ2-1	once	CASSEVRDNEQFF	TGTGCCAGTTCGGAGGTACGAGACAATGAGCAGTTCTTC
TRBV7-8	TRBD1	TRBJ2-5	.	CASSVRQGPSETQYF	TGTGCCAGCAGCGTTAGACAGGGCCCCTCGGAGACCCAGTACTTC
TRBV6-6	.	TRBJ2-3	.	CASTGGTDTQYF	TGTGCCAGCACGGGTGGGACAGATACGCAGTATTTT
TRBV4-2	.	TRBJ2-3	.	CASSQGLGGAGTDTQYF	TGTGCCAGCAGCCAGGGGTTGGGGGGAGCTGGGACAGATACGCAGTATTTT
TRBV7-2	TRBD2	TRBJ2-7	.	CASSLKERGTYEQYF	TGTGCCAGCAGCTTAAAAGAGCGGGGGACCTACGAGCAGTACTTC
TRBV19	.	TRBJ1-2	once	CASQVSRGNYGYTF	TGTGCCAGTCAAGTTTCGAGGGGGAACTATGGCTACACCTTC
TRBV6-1	TRBD2	TRBJ2-5	.	CASSEDLAGDWGETQYF	TGTGCCAGCAGTGAAGACCTAGCGGGAGATTGGGGAGAGACCCAGTACTTC
TRBV7-3	TRBD2	TRBJ2-7	.	CASGTSRNEQYF	TGTGCGAGCGGGACCTCGAGAAACGAGCAGTACTTC
TRBV7-6	.	TRBJ2-7	few	CASSLAGPLNEQYF	TGTGCCAGCAGCTTAGCTGGACCGTTAAACGAGCAGTACTTC
TRBV6-6	TRBD1	TRBJ1-5	once	CASSTGTGHQPQHF	TGTGCCAGCAGTACCGGGACAGGTCATCAGCCCCAGCATTTT
TRBV19	.	TRBJ1-1	.	CASSIPPLGAFF	TGTGCCAGTAGTATCCCCCCCCTCGGCGCTTTCTTT
TRBV5-1	.	TRBJ2-2	.	CASSLLGADTGELFF	TGCGCCAGCAGCCTGTTGGGGGCGGACACCGGGGAGCTGTTTTTT
TRBV5-1	TRBD1	TRBJ2-1	.	CASSLGQGISYNEQFF	TGCGCCAGCAGCTTGGGACAGGGAATATCCTACAATGAGCAGTTCTTC
TRBV7-2	.	TRBJ1-3	.	CASSLDGKSSGNTIYF	TGTGCCAGCAGCCTAGACGGGAAGAGCTCTGGAAACACCATATATTTT
TRBV7-2	.	TRBJ2-2	.	CASSSDREGTGELFF	TGTGCCAGCAGTTCTGACAGGGAGGGGACCGGGGAGCTGTTTTTT
TRBV4-3	.	TRBJ1-3	.	CASSQELDSDFDTIYF	TGCGCCAGCAGCCAAGAGCTGGACAGCGATTTCGACACCATATATTTT
TRBV27	.	TRBJ1-2	.	CASSLGGPSGYTF	TGTGCCAGCAGTTTGGGGGGCCCTTCGGGCTACACCTTC
TRBV27	TRBD2	TRBJ2-1	.	CASSPSGSPYNEQFF	TGTGCCAGCAGTCCGAGCGGGAGTCCCTACAATGAGCAGTTCTTC
TRBV28	.	TRBJ2-1	.	CASSLSPAGGLYNEQFF	TGTGCCAGCAGTTTAAGCCCCGCCGGGGGCCTCTACAATGAGCAGTTCTTC
TRBV5-1	TRBD2	TRBJ2-5	.	CASSLAGLAVQETQYF	TGCGCCAGCAGCTTGGCGGGACTAGCCGTTCAAGAGACCCAGTACTTC
TRBV18	.	TRBJ1-5	.	CASSPLPSLGQPQHF	TGTGCCAGCTCACCACTCCCTTCCCTAGGACAGCCCCAGCATTTT
TRBV4-1	.	TRBJ1-2	.	CASSQEARADNPYGYTF	TGCGCCAGCAGCCAAGAGGCGAGGGCCGATAACCCCTATGGCTACACCTTC
TRBV6-1	.	TRBJ1-2	.	CASSERAGFKQLGYTF	TGTGCCAGCAGTGAACGGGCGGGGTTTAAACAATTAGGCTACACCTTC
TRBV19	.	TRBJ2-7	.	CASSIDSDPGLSYEQYF	TGTGCCAGTAGTATAGATTCCGACCCCGGACTCTCCTACGAGCAGTACTTC
TRBV7-6	.	TRBJ2-2	.	CASSLGVPANTGELFF	TGTGCCAGCAGCTTAGGCGTTCCAGCAAACACCGGGGAGCTGTTTTTT
TRBV15	.	TRBJ1-3	once	CATSSQWGGGNTIYF	TGTGCCACCAGCTCCCAATGGGGAGGGGGAAACACCATATATTTT
TRBV19	TRBD2	TRBJ2-7	.	CASSIDDSGAYEQYF	TGTGCCAGTAGTATAGACGATAGCGGGGCCTACGAGCAGTACTTC
TRBV7-8	.	TRBJ1-5	once	CASSLRQGPNQPQHF	TGTGCCAGCAGCTTGCGGCAGGGCCCCAATCAGCCCCAGCATTTT